This T cell receptor beta chain is drawn from a study of shared clonotypes between healthy human individuals. Turning to the study itself: Donor ages ranged 18 to 49 years: a couple of women, a few men. Study conclusions and caveats: Memory subsets generally showed lower estimated richness than naive subsets. Non-shared clonotypes had lower generation probabilities than clonotypes shared by all four sorted-subset donors.

CDR1 MNHEY and CDR2 SMNVEV come from the germline V gene (reference sequence). CDR3 length: 14 amino acids. V dropped 6 bases and J dropped 3; count of bases not matched to a gene: 7. To note about this clone: The antigen is unknown.

Original handling: ImmunoSEQ sequences covered only the junction and lacked quality scores; filtering therefore differed. Sequencing used immunoSEQ multiplex PCR; TCRdb keeps in-frame clones, though not all of them. The D gene and trimming were derived from the DNA, and the V and J assignments and clone size from that table. The data contain under 1,900,000 clones, approximately 98.5% of them singletons. The TCR comes from a young man in good health. The chain joins TRBV27 to TRBJ2-7, with 8 bases that match TRBD1. Sequenced input: naive CD4+ T cells sorted from blood. Indicated subset: CD45RA+ positively selected. CDR3 coding DNA: TGTGCCAGCAGGCGGACAGGGACGCACTACGAGCAGTACTTC. It codes for CASRRTGTHYEQYF.